These 7 T cell receptor beta chains originate from one sample sequenced in a study of technical replicates of blood from a handful of donors. Produced via immunoSEQ multiplex PCR; TCRdb's table is partial and in-frame only. This sample carries around 85,000 clones, around 94% of them seen once, and the ten largest clones take 0.25%. Sequencing input: T cells isolated from PBMCs. These receptors were taken from a human donor in good health.

The chain uses TRBV4-2 and TRBJ2-3; 11 bases agree with TRBD2. The V segment lost 0 bases and the J segment 0 bases; nucleotides outside the gene matches: 11. The CDR3 is made up of 20 amino acids. CDR1 is LGHNA and CDR2 is YNFKEQ in the germline V gene. CDR3 sequence: CASSQDPRLAGFSSTDTQYF. The DNA of the CDR3 is TGTGCCAGCAGCCAAGATCCTAGACTAGCGGGATTCTCTAGCACAGATACGCAGTATTTT.

V usage is TRBV5-4 and J usage is TRBJ2-1, with D possibly matching TRBD2 (6 bases). The CDR3 has 16 amino acids. The V end was cut by 4 bases, the J end by 4 bases, with 18 bases between. Germline CDR1 and CDR2: SGHNT and YYREEE (reference sequence). The DNA of the CDR3 is TGTGCCAGCAGCCTTGGGTCGGCGGGGTCATACAATGAGCAGTTCTTC. Translation gives CASSLGSAGSYNEQFF.

The rearrangement joins TRBV2 to TRBJ2-3, with 8 bases that match TRBD1. Germline V CDR1 and CDR2: SNHLY, FYNNEI. The CDR3 covers 14 residues. The trim removed 5 bases at V and 3 bases at J, leaving 4 bases unmatched. The CDR3 bases are TGTGCCAGCAGTCAACAGGGGGGAACAGATACGCAGTATTTT. Translation: CASSQQGGTDTQYF.

This clone was detected only once. CDR3 in DNA: TGTGCCAGCAGCTTTCTTCCTAGGAACACCGGGGAGCTGTTTTTT. It is translated as CASSFLPRNTGELFF. The V call is TRBV11-2, the J call TRBJ2-2; D remains ambiguous. The CDR3 runs to 15 residues. CDR1 and CDR2 from the germline V gene are SGHAT and FQNNGV. Trimming took 3 bases from V and 1 from J, leaving 9 bases between them.

The chain joins TRBV7-8 to TRBJ1-6; D is uncertain. V lost 5 bases to trimming and J lost 0 bases, with 20 bases between them. The CDR3 covers 19 residues. The V gene's germline CDR1 is SGHVS and CDR2 FQNEAQ. This CDR3 reads CASSRNWALQLSYNSPLHF. The CDR3 DNA reads TGTGCCAGCAGCCGCAACTGGGCCTTGCAGCTCTCCTATAATTCACCCCTCCACTTT.

V usage is TRBV9 and J usage is TRBJ1-3; possible D gene TRBD1, 6 bases. V gave up 0 bases and J gave up 4 bases, with 14 bases separating them. Germline lookup yields CDR1 SGDLS and CDR2 YYNGEE. CDR3 length equals 16 residues. The CDR3 protein is CASSVAPGARGNTIYF. In nucleotides, the CDR3 is TGTGCCAGCAGCGTAGCCCCAGGGGCGCGCGGAAACACCATATATTTT. Drawing the rest from reference TRBV9 and TRBJ1-3, the complete variable domain is DSGVTQTPKHLITATGQRVTLRCSPRSGDLSVYWYQQSLDQGLQFLIQYYNGEERAKGNILERFSAQQFPDLHSELNLSSLELGDSALYFCASSVAPGARGNTIYFGEGSWLTVV.

This clone was recorded once. This rearrangement joins TRBV19 to TRBJ1-2; D is uncertain. This CDR3 is built from 15 residues. In germline, CDR1 is LNHDA, CDR2 SQIVND (reference sequence). Between the trimmed V and J ends, which lost 7 bases and 4 bases, there was a span of 19 bases. The CDR3 is CASKSGVAVSYGYTF. The DNA for the CDR3 is TGTGCCAGTAAGTCCGGGGTGGCAGTCAGCTATGGCTACACCTTC.